This record covers a single TCR beta chain. It may be a read error: a sequence one base away is much more abundant. The V gene's germline CDR1 is SGHNT and CDR2 YYREEE (reference sequence). V was pared by 5 bases and J by 0 bases, with 15 bases between. The CDR3 runs to 16 residues. Breast cancer patients provided tissue from their axillary draining lymph nodes. The sample comes from a study of breast tumors, draining lymph nodes, adjacent tissues. From the multiplex PCR reads, TCRdb called clonotypes with MiXCR, one entry per CDR3 protein. The data show around 250,000 distinct CDR3 sequences, less than 35% seen once.

Specimen: axillary lymph node tissue. The receptor was derived from a female donor with breast cancer. Some clones in this sample may be carry-over from other donors' samples. The rearrangement links TRBV5-4 to TRBJ2-1, with D perhaps TRBD1 (6 bases). The CDR3 bases are TGTGCCAGCAGTTCGGACAGCGCCCCCTCCTACAATGAGCAGTTCTTC. Translation: CASSSDSAPSYNEQFF.